Below, 18 T cell receptor beta chains from the same sample are listed, as sequenced in a study of T cells in localized non-small cell lung cancer. Assay: immunoSEQ multiplex PCR; the TCRdb copy retains only in-frame clones and omits some. This table has approximately 80,000 clones, about 84% appearing once. Source: peripheral blood, taken before any cancer treatment. These receptors all stem from a female donor older than 55 with stage I lung adenocarcinoma.

In this sample, this clone turned up once. The V and J genes are TRBV19 and TRBJ2-7; 8 bases map to TRBD1. Germline trimming cut 6 bases from V and 3 bases from J; bases unmatched to any gene: 7. The V gene's germline CDR1 is LNHDA and CDR2 SQIVND (reference sequence). This CDR3 has 14 amino acids. CDR3 amino acids: CASRNPQGDYEQYF. The CDR3 DNA reads as TGTGCCAGTAGAAATCCACAGGGGGACTACGAGCAGTACTTC.

The V and J genes are TRBV5-1 and TRBJ1-1; 8 bases fit TRBD1. CDR3 length: 16 residues. V shed 0 bases, J shed 4 bases, and the junction held 8 bases outside the gene matches. CDR1 SGHRS and CDR2 YFSETQ come from the germline V gene. In nucleotides, the CDR3 is TGCGCCAGCAGCTTGGTGACAGGGGTTGGGAGCACTGAAGCTTTCTTT. This encodes CASSLVTGVGSTEAFF.

The J gene is TRBJ1-2, the V gene TRBV19; TRBD1 agrees at 7 bases. CDR1 and CDR2 (germline): LNHDA, SQIVND (reference sequence). This CDR3 contains 15 residues. Germline trimming cut 5 bases from V and 1 base from J; bases unmatched to any gene: 7. The CDR3 loop is CASSYHRGGNYGYTF. DNA for the CDR3: TGTGCCAGTAGTTACCACAGGGGAGGTAACTATGGCTACACCTTC.

This clone was recorded only once. This chain uses TRBV19 with TRBJ2-7; D may correspond to TRBD1 or TRBD2 (6 bases each). V lost 6 bases, J lost 4 bases, and 13 bases lay in between. The V gene's germline CDR1 is LNHDA and CDR2 SQIVND (reference sequence). CDR3 length: 13 amino acids. The CDR3 DNA reads as TGTGCCAGTAGGGCGGGACACACTTACGAGCAGTACTTC. This sequence encodes CASRAGHTYEQYF.

This clone has ten or more counts. This CDR3 is CASSQGTGEGTSLTEAFF. CDR3 in DNA: TGTGCCAGCAGCCAAGGAACTGGGGAGGGCACCAGCCTCACTGAAGCTTTCTTT. This chain connects TRBV4-2 to TRBJ1-1; D is ambiguous. V was pared by 1 base and J by 4 bases, with 22 bases between. Germline CDR1 LGHNA, CDR2 YNFKEQ. The CDR3 runs to 18 residues.

V is TRBV15 and J is TRBJ1-5; D uncertain. The germline gives CDR1 LNHNV, CDR2 YYDKDF (reference sequence). V dropped 0 bases and J dropped 4 bases, with 10 bases sitting between them. The CDR3 totals 15 residues. The CDR3 protein is CATSRDSVVNQPQHF. As DNA, the CDR3 is TGTGCCACCAGCAGAGATTCTGTGGTTAATCAGCCCCAGCATTTT.

The chain links TRBV2 to TRBJ2-5; a weak D match, TRBD1 (6 bases). The CDR3 consists of 14 residues. Germline CDR1 is SNHLY and CDR2 is FYNNEI. The V and J ends lost 3 bases and 5 bases respectively, with 13 bases between them. The CDR3 region is CASSDGTLGETQYF. CDR3 nucleotide sequence: TGTGCCAGCAGTGACGGGACACTGGGGGAGACCCAGTACTTC.

CDR3 in DNA: TGTGCCAGCTCTAAATCGTCCAGCACAGATACGCAGTATTTT. Translated, it gives CASSKSSSTDTQYF. The V gene is TRBV18, the J gene TRBJ2-3; no firm D call. Trimming took 6 bases from V and 0 from J, leaving 10 bases between them. CDR1 and CDR2 from the germline V gene are KGHSH and LQKENI. This CDR3 is 14 amino acids long.

The chain links TRBV5-1 to TRBJ2-3; TRBD1 matches 8 bases. Unmatched junction bases numbered 3, after V lost 0 bases and J lost 6 bases. The CDR3 is made up of 14 amino acids. Germline V gene sequence: CDR1 SGHRS, CDR2 YFSETQ. The CDR3 protein is CASSLEDRGDTQYF. The CDR3 nucleotides are TGCGCCAGCAGCTTGGAAGACAGGGGTGATACGCAGTATTTT.

In DNA, the CDR3 is TGTGCCAGCAGCAAACAGGGAACCTACAATGAGCAGTTCTTC. It codes for CASSKQGTYNEQFF. V is TRBV11-1 and J is TRBJ2-1; the D gene is possibly TRBD1 (6 bases). V lost 5 bases and J 2 bases, leaving 10 bases between the germline ends. Germline V CDR1 and CDR2: SGHAT, FQDESV (reference sequence). The CDR3 has 14 amino acids.

The chain combines TRBV9 with TRBJ2-1; D is perhaps TRBD1 (6 bases). Germline CDR1 is SGDLS and CDR2 is YYNGEE. There are 15 residues in the CDR3. V was shortened by 3 bases and J by 3 bases, with 13 bases between the two germline ends. For the CDR3, the DNA is TGTGCCAGCAGCGCCACTGGACAGTTCTACAATGAGCAGTTCTTC. Its protein product is CASSATGQFYNEQFF.

This rearrangement joins TRBV16 to TRBJ1-4; D possibly corresponds to TRBD1 (5 bases). V was clipped by 5 bases and J by 4 bases, with 14 bases between them. Germline V gene lookup returns CDR1 KGHSY and CDR2 FQNENV. CDR3 size: 15 residues. The CDR3 loop is CASSRGTALNEKLFF. DNA for the CDR3: TGTGCCAGCAGCAGAGGGACGGCCCTTAATGAAAAACTGTTTTTT.

V usage is TRBV18 and J usage is TRBJ1-1; 9 bases align to TRBD1. V lost 3 bases and J lost 6; bases outside the gene matches: 8. The length of the CDR3 is 15 residues. The germline V gene has CDR1 KGHSH and CDR2 LQKENI. The CDR3 nucleotides are TGTGCCAGCTCACCCGCCGGGACAGGGTCAGCTGAAGCTTTCTTT. Translation gives CASSPAGTGSAEAFF. The full variable domain, with the rest looked up from reference TRBV18 and TRBJ1-1, is NAGVMQNPRHLVRRRGQEARLRCSPMKGHSHVYWYRQLPEEGLKFMVYLQKENIIDESGMPKERFSAEFPKEGPSILRIQQVVRGDSAAYFCASSPAGTGSAEAFFGQGTRLTVV.

The V gene is TRBV5-6, the J gene TRBJ1-5; D ambiguous. The germline CDR1 and CDR2 sequences are SGHDT and YYEEEE. Trimming took off 0 bases at V and 0 bases at J, with 10 bases between the two ends. The CDR3 runs to 16 residues. The CDR3: CASSLEGMGSNQPQHF. The CDR3 DNA follows: TGTGCCAGCAGCTTGGAAGGAATGGGTAGCAATCAGCCCCAGCATTTT.

The V gene is TRBV6-6, the J gene TRBJ1-1; TRBD1 matches 8 bases. Germline V gives CDR1 MNHNY, CDR2 SVGAGI (reference sequence). CDR3 length: 13 residues. V lost 4 bases, J lost 4 bases, and 2 bases stayed unmatched. CDR3 DNA: TGTGCCAGCAGTTCGGGACAGGCCACTGAAGCTTTCTTT. Translated, it gives CASSSGQATEAFF.

CDR3 bases: TGTGCCTGGAGTGCGAAGGGTGAGACCCAGTACTTC. Amino acid sequence: CAWSAKGETQYF. This rearrangement joins TRBV30 to TRBJ2-5, with D uncertain. The CDR3 totals 12 residues. The ends were cut back, 1 base at V and 5 bases at J, with 8 bases in the middle. CDR1 and CDR2 from the germline V gene are GTSNPN and SVGIG (reference sequence).

The chain couples TRBV9 to TRBJ1-1, with D uncertain. V lost 4 bases and J 1 base, leaving 11 bases between the germline ends. The germline gives CDR1 SGDLS, CDR2 YYNGEE. There are 14 residues in the CDR3. CDR3 region: CASSPQAGNTEAFF. CDR3 DNA sequence: TGTGCCAGCAGCCCCCAAGCGGGGAACACTGAAGCTTTCTTT.

This chain connects TRBV2 to TRBJ2-7; D assignment may be TRBD1 or TRBD2 (5 bases each). V shed 2 bases and J shed 5 bases, with 7 bases lying between them. CDR3 length equals 12 residues. Germline V lookup: CDR1 SNHLY, CDR2 FYNNEI. Written as DNA, the CDR3 is TGTGCCAGCAGTGAACAGGGACACGAGCAGTACTTC. Its protein product is CASSEQGHEQYF.